This T cell receptor beta chain derives from a study of human versus mouse CDR3 diversity and MHC coevolution (dated 2017 in TCRdb). The study in broad terms: According to reports, the immunoSEQ assay detects one in 200,000 T cells and minimizes multiplex PCR amplification bias. Across mouse and human samples, the number of valid reads per sample ranged from about 5.5 x 10^6 to 1.8 x 10^7. Repertoires of human naive CD4 T cells were used as a reference for TCR selection on multiple MHC II alleles and were compared against human-TCR-locus transgenic mice carrying single MHC II. Three healthy volunteer blood donors were included in the human cohort, with one aged 30 to 39, one aged 40 to 50 and one aged 60 to 69 at collection.

What the work shows at the level of the full study, not this receptor alone: According to iCHAO1 estimates, humans had the largest TCR beta repertoire, 1.5 million to 2 million clonotypes, which was attributed likely to selection by multiple MHC II molecules. Among all the groups compared, the lowest clonal inequality scores came from two of the three human donors. On average, more CDR3 deletions and insertions were observed in humans than in mice, indicating greater exonuclease and TdT activity. Because human T cells were selected on roughly 6 MHC II alleles, repertoire diversity in humans and mice was not considered directly comparable.

A word on this clone: The target of this receptor is not known. Per-base quality was not reported, and no clone a single base away is much larger than it.

From the germline V gene, CDR1 is SGDLS and CDR2 is YYNGEE. The CDR3 spans 13 residues, from the cysteine through the phenylalanine. Just the 39-base CDR3 DNA is kept, in frame starting at base 1. V ends up 5 bases short and J 2 bases short, with an unmatched junction base count of 3. The QIAGEN blood and tissue kit was used to extract genomic DNA from sorted cells, and the DNA was quantified on a NanoDrop 1000. TCR alpha and beta chains were deep sequenced and quantified on the immunoSEQ platform using multiplex PCR of genomic DNA. In the authors' own workflow: Annotation of the TCR sequences relied on IMGT gene and region definitions. Out-of-frame rearrangements were taken as a proxy for the preselection repertoire and were compared with in-frame clonotypes. The iCHAO1 estimator supplied with the immunoSEQ platform was used to estimate repertoire size. Clonal inequality was measured with a Gini index on in-frame amino acid clonotypes, based on the Lorenz curve. Shared clonotypes were counted with the intersect function of the R package tcR, and similarity was scored with the Jaccard index. Principal component analysis of V, J and V-J usage frequencies was run with the R prcomp function without normalization. TCRdb obtained this table from immuneACCESS and retained in-frame rearrangements with V and J assigned. These tables miss some clones; where compared with another copy, unresolved V genes account for less than half of the shortfall, and the remainder is unexplained. V, J and clone size were drawn from that table, and D and trimming were deduced from the DNA. This sample gives some 82,000 clones in total; around 93% of them show up just once. 1.3% to 1.5% of the sample is held by the ten biggest clonotypes.

Naive CD4 T cells, defined as CD45RO-negative and CD62L-positive, were isolated from PBMCs by fluorescence-activated cell sorting. Each donor gave approximately 50 ml of fresh peripheral blood, from which PBMCs were isolated by Ficoll density centrifugation. Cell sorting was carried out on a FACSAria III instrument, and a purity above 85% was achieved for all samples. The chain links TRBV9 with TRBJ2-7, with TRBD1 identical over 8 junction bases. What was sequenced was naive CD4+ T cells from blood. The cell subset or site tag for this specimen amounts to: CD45RO-negative CD62L-positive naive CD4 T cells. The sequence was collected from a person aged 25 to 75 in good health. CDR3 region: CASSTTGAYEQYF. At the DNA level, the sequence is TGTGCCAGCAGTACGACAGGGGCCTACGAGCAGTACTTC. With the rest looked up from the reference TRBV9 and TRBJ2-7 genes rather than sequenced, the full variable domain is DSGVTQTPKHLITATGQRVTLRCSPRSGDLSVYWYQQSLDQGLQFLIQYYNGEERAKGNILERFSAQQFPDLHSELNLSSLELGDSALYFCASSTTGAYEQYFGPGTRLTVT.